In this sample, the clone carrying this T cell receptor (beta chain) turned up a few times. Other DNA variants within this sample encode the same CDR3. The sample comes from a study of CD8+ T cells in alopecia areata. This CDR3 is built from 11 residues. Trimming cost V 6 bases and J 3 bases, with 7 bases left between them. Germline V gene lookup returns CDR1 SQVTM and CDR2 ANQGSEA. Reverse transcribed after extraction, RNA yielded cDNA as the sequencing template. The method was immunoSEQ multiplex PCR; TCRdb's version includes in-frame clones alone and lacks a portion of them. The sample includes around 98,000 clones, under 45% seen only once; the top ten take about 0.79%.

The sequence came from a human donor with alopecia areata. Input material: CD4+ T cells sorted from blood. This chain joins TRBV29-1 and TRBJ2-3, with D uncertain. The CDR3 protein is CSVGETDTQYF. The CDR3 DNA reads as TGCAGCGTAGGAGAAACAGATACGCAGTATTTT.